This T cell receptor (beta chain) was captured by sequencing in a study of blood T cell repertoires in COVID-19. Whole-study context: Some COVID-19 samples were acute and others convalescent; all came from the United States, Italy and Spain.

The CDR3 loop spans 15 amino acids. Germline trimming cut 2 bases from V and 2 bases from J; bases unmatched to any gene: 6. CDR1 and CDR2 from the germline V gene are SGHDT and YYEEEE. Living in about two dozen US areas, the participants were between about 18 and 90 years of age. Symptom resolution, clearance, or two negative PCRs marked the recovered donors of Cohort 3. Original handling: Estimates of nucleated cell counts were drawn from the amplification of reference gene primers. Method: immunoSEQ multiplex PCR; TCRdb's copy keeps in-frame clones and lacks some. V and J calls and clone size are copied from that table; D and trimming were computed from the DNA. The sample yields roughly 190,000 clones, 82% seen once.

The chain has TRBV5-6 and TRBJ2-7; 8 nucleotides agree with TRBD2. This TCR came from a man aged 35-49 years who had recovered from COVID-19. Source material: PBMCs or T cells enriched from blood (not recorded which). This CDR3 reads CASSLQRESPYEQYV. DNA for the CDR3: TGTGCCAGCAGCTTACAGCGGGAGTCTCCCTACGAGCAGTACGTC.